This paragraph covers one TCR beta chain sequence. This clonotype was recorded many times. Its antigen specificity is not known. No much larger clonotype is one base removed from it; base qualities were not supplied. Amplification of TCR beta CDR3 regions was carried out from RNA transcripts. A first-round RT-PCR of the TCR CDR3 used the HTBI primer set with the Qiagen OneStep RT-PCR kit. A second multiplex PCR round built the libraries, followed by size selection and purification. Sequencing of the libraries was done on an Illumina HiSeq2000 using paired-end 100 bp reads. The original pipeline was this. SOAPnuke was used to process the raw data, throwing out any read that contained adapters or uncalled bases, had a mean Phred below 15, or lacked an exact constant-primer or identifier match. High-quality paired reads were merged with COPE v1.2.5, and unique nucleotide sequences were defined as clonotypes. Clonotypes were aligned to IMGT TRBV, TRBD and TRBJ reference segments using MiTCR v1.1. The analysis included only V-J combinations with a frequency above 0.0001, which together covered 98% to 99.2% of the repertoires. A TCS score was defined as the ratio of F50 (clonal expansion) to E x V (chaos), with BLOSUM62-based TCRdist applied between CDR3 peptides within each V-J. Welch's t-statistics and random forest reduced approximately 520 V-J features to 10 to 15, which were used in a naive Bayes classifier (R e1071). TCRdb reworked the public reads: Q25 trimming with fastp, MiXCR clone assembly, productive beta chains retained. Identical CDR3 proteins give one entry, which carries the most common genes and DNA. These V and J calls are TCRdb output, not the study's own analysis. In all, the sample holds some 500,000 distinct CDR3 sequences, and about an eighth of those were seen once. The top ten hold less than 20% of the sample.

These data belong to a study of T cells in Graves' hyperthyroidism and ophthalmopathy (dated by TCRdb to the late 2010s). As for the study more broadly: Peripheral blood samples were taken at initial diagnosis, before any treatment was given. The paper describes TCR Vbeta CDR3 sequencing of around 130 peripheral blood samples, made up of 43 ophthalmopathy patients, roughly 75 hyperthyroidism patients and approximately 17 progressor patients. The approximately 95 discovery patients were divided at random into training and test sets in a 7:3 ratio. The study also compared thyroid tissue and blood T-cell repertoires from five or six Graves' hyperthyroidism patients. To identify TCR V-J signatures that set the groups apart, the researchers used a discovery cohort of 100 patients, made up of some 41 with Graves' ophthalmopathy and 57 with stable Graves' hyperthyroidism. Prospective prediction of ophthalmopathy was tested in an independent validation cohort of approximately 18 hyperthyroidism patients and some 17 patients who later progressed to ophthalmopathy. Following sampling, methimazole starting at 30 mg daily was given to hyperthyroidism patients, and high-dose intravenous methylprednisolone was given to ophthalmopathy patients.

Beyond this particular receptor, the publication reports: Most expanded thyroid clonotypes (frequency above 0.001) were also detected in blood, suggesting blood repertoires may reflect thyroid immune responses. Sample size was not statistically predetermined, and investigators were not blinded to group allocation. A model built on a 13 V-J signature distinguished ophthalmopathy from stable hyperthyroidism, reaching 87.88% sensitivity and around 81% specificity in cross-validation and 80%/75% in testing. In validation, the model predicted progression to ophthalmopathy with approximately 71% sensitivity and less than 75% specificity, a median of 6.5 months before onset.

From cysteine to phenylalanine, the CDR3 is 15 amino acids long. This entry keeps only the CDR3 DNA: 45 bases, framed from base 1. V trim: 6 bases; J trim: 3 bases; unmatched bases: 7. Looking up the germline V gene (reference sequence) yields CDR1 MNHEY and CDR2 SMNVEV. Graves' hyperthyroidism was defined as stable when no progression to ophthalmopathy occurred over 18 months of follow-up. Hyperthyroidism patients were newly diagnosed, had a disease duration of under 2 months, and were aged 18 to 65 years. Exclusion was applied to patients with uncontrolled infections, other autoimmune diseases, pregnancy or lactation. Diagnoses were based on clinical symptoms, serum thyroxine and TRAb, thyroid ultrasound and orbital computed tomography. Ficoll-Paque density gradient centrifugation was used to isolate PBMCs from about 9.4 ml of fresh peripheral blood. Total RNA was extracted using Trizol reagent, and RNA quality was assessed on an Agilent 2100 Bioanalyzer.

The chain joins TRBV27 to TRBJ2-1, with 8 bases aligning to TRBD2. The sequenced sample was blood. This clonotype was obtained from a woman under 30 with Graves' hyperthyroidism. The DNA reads TGTGCCAGCAGGGAAGCGGGAGTTCGCTACAATGAGCAGTTCTTC. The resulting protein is CASREAGVRYNEQFF.